These 4 T cell receptor beta chains were sequenced from one sample in a study of blood T cell repertoires in COVID-19. Here immunoSEQ multiplex PCR was the method, and the copy in TCRdb shows in-frame clones only, minus some. The data show approximately 200,000 clones, with around 75% seen just once and 4.5% to 5.5% held by the top ten. The sample consisted of peripheral blood. The origin of the receptors is a human donor in a cohort sampled during active COVID-19.

The V gene is TRBV30, the J gene TRBJ2-1; D might be TRBD2 (5 bases). The V gene lost 1 base and the J gene lost 7 bases, with 14 bases spanning the gap. This CDR3 contains 14 residues. The germline CDR1 and CDR2 sequences are GTSNPN and SVGIG (reference sequence). The CDR3 DNA reads TGTGCCTGGAGTGCCGGGAATTCTAGAAATGAGCAGTTCTTC. Translated, it gives CAWSAGNSRNEQFF.

V gene TRBV28 combines with J gene TRBJ1-2; D remains ambiguous. The CDR3 is 14 amino acids. CDR1 MDHEN and CDR2 SYDVKM come from the germline V gene. V was pared by 4 bases and J by 4 bases, with 13 bases between. CDR3 sequence reads: CASSSGSRGYGYTF. CDR3 nucleotides: TGTGCCAGCAGTTCCGGTTCTCGGGGCTATGGCTACACCTTC.

The rearrangement links TRBV7-8 to TRBJ1-5; 9 bases map to TRBD1. Germline CDR1 is SGHVS and CDR2 is FQNEAQ. Germline trimming cut 5 bases from V and 5 bases from J; bases unmatched to any gene: 7. The CDR3 sequence is 15 residues long. CDR3 coding DNA: TGTGCCAGCAGCCGACAGGGGGGTGGATATCAGCCCCAGCATTTT. This gives the protein CASSRQGGGYQPQHF.

The rearrangement joins TRBV24-1 to TRBJ2-5, with 9 bases fitting TRBD2. This CDR3 has 16 residues. J lost 4 bases, V lost 3 bases, and 8 bases had no gene match. The germline V gene has CDR1 KGHDR and CDR2 SFDVKD. Written as DNA, the CDR3 is TGTGCCACCAGTGATCCCTGGGAACTAGCGGGAGAGACCCAGTACTTC. Translated: CATSDPWELAGETQYF.